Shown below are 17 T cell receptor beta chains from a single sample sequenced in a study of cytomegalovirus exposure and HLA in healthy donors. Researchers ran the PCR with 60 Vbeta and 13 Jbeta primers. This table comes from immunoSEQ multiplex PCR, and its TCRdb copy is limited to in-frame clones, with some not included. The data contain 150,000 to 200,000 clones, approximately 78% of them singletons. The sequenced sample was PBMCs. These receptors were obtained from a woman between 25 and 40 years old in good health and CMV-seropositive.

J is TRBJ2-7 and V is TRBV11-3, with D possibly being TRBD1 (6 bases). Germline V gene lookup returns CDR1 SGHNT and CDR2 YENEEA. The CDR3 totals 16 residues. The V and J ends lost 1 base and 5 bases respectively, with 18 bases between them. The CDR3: CASSLVGLGAGHEQYF. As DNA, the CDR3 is TGTGCCAGCAGCTTAGTGGGCCTGGGGGCGGGCCACGAGCAGTACTTC.

CDR3 in amino acids: CASSIALTGITEAFF. CDR3 bases: TGTGCCAGCAGTATCGCTCTGACAGGCATCACTGAAGCTTTCTTT. The chain uses TRBV2 and TRBJ1-1; D might be TRBD1 (6 bases). Trimming left V 5 bases short and J 4 bases short, with 17 bases between. The CDR3 has 15 residues. From germline, CDR1 is SNHLY and CDR2 FYNNEI.

CDR3 sequence reads: CASSSGTDTQYF. In DNA, the CDR3 is TGTGCCAGCAGCTCAGGCACAGATACGCAGTATTTT. V usage is TRBV11-3 and J usage is TRBJ2-3; D ambiguous. CDR3 length equals 12 residues. The germline V gene encodes CDR1 SGHNT and CDR2 YENEEA. The V end lost 4 bases, the J end lost 1 base, and 3 bases lay between the germline ends. Together with reference TRBV11-3 and TRBJ2-3, the CDR3 gives the full variable domain: EAGVVQSPRYKIIEKKQPVAFWCNPISGHNTLYWYLQNLGQGPELLIRYENEEAVDDSQLPKDRFSAERLKGVDSTLKIQPAELGDSAVYLCASSSGTDTQYFGPGTRLTVL.

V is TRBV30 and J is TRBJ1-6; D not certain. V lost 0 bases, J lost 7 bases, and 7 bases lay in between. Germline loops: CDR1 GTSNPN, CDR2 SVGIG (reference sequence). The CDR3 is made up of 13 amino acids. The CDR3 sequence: CAWSVSGNSPLHF. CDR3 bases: TGTGCCTGGAGTGTAAGCGGGAATTCACCCCTCCACTTT.

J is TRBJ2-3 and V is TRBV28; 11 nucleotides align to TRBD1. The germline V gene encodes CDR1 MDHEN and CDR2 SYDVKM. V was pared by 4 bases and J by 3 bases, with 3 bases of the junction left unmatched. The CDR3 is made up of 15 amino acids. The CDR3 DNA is TGTGCCAGCAGTTCCGGGACAGGGGGGACAGATACGCAGTATTTT. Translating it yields CASSSGTGGTDTQYF.

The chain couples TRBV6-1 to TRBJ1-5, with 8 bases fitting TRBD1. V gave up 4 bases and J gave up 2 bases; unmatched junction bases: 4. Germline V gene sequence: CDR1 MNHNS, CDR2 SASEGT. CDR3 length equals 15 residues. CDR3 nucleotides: TGTGCCAGCAGTGCAATGACAGGGGGCAATCAGCCCCAGCATTTT. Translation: CASSAMTGGNQPQHF.

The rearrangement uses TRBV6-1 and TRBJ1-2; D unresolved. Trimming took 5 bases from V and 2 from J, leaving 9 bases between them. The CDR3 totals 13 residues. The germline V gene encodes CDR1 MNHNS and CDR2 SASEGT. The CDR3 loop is CASSLSQNYGYTF. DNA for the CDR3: TGTGCCAGCAGTTTATCACAGAACTATGGCTACACCTTC.

The CDR3, as DNA: TGTGCCAGCAGCTTAGGTAGCGGGATTCCTAGTGGCGAGCAGTACTTC. It is translated as CASSLGSGIPSGEQYF. V gene TRBV11-2 combines with J gene TRBJ2-7; 8 bases map to TRBD2. After removal of 1 base from V and 6 bases from J, the junction contained 11 bases not matched to a gene. This CDR3 has 16 amino acids. The germline V gene encodes CDR1 SGHAT and CDR2 FQNNGV.

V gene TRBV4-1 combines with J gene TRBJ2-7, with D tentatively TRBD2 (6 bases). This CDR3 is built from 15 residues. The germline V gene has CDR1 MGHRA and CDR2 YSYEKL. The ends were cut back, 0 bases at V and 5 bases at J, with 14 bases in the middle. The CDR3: CASSQDRLVGDEQYF. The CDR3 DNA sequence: TGCGCCAGCAGCCAAGATCGACTAGTTGGCGACGAGCAGTACTTC.

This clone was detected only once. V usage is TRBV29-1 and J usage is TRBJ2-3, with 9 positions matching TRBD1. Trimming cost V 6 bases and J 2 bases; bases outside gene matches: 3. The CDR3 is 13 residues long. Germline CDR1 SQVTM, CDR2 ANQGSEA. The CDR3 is CSVGTGTTDTQYF. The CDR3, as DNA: TGCAGCGTAGGGACAGGGACCACAGATACGCAGTATTTT.

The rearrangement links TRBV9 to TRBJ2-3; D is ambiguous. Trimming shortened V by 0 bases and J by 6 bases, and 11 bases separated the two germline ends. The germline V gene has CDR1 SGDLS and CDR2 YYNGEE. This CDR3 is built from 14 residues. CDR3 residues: CASSVDSRPDTQYF. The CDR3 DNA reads TGTGCCAGCAGCGTAGACTCGAGGCCGGATACGCAGTATTTT. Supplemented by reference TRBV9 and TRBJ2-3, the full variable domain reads DSGVTQTPKHLITATGQRVTLRCSPRSGDLSVYWYQQSLDQGLQFLIQYYNGEERAKGNILERFSAQQFPDLHSELNLSSLELGDSALYFCASSVDSRPDTQYFGPGTRLTVL.

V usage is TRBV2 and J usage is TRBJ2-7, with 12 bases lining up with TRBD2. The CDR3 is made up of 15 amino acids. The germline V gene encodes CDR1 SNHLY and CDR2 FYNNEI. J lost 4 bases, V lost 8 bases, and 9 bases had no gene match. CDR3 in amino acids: CASVRLAGEEYEQYF. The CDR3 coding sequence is TGTGCCAGCGTTCGACTAGCGGGAGAGGAGTACGAGCAGTACTTC.

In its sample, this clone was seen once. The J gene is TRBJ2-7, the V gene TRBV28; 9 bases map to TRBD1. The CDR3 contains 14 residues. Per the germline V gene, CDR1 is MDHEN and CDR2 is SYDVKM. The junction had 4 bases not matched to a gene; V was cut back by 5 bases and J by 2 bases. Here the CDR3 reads CASSPDRGTYEQYF. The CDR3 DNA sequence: TGTGCCAGCAGTCCAGACAGGGGGACCTACGAGCAGTACTTC. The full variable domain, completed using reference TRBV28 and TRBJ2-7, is DVKVTQSSRYLVKRTGEKVFLECVQDMDHENMFWYRQDPGLGLRLIYFSYDVKMKEKGDIPEGYSVSREKKERFSLILESASTNQTSMYLCASSPDRGTYEQYFGPGTRLTVT.

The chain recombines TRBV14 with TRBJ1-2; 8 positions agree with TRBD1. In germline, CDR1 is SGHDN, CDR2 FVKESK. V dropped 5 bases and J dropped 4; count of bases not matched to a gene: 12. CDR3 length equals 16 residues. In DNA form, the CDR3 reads TGTGCCAGCAGCTCAATGGACAGGGATCTTTCCTATGGCTACACCTTC. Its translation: CASSSMDRDLSYGYTF.

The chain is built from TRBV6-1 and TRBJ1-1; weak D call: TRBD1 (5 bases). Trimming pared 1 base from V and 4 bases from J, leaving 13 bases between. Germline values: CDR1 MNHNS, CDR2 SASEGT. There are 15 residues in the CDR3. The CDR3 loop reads CASSEVGHGRTEAFF. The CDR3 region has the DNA TGTGCCAGCAGTGAAGTGGGGCACGGGCGCACTGAAGCTTTCTTT.

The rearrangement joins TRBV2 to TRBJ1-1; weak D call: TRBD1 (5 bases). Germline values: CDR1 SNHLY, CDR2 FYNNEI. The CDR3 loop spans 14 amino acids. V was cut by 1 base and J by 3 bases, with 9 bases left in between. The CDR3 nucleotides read TGTGCCAGCAGTGAAGGGGGCGATCACACTGAAGCTTTCTTT. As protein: CASSEGGDHTEAFF. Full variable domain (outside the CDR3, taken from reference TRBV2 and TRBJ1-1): EPEVTQTPSHQVTQMGQEVILRCVPISNHLYFYWYRQILGQKVEFLVSFYNNEISEKSEIFDDQFSVERPDGSNFTLKIRSTKLEDSAMYFCASSEGGDHTEAFFGQGTRLTVV.

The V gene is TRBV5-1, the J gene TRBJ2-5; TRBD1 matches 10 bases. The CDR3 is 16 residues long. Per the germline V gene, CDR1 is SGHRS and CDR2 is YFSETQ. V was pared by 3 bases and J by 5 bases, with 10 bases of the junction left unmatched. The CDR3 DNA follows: TGCGCCAGCAGCTGGGGACAGGGGCCGGGGCCGGAGACCCAGTACTTC. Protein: CASSWGQGPGPETQYF.